Listed here are 32 T cell receptor beta chains from one sample, sequenced in a study of T cell changes during pregnancy in multiple sclerosis. Some clones are missing from TCRdb's copy, which holds only in-frame ones; the method was immunoSEQ multiplex PCR. The sample comprises tens of thousands of clones, about 91% of which are singletons, and approximately 2.6% rests with the top ten. Sample: CD8+ T cells from peripheral blood mononuclear cells, taken in the second trimester of pregnancy. The receptors here all came from a female donor with multiple sclerosis, enrolled in a pregnancy study.

V usage is TRBV7-9 and J usage is TRBJ2-4, with TRBD2 identical over 11 bases. The V and J ends lost 2 bases and 1 base, in that order; junction bases with no gene match: 7. Germline-derived CDR1 and CDR2 are SEHNR and FQNEAQ (reference sequence). CDR3 length equals 18 residues. The CDR3, as DNA: TGTGCCAGCAGCTTACCGCGGGCTAGCGGGGGGGCCAAAAACATTCAGTACTTC. It encodes CASSLPRASGGAKNIQYF.

The V gene is TRBV28, the J gene TRBJ1-4, with 10 nucleotides matching TRBD1. Germline values: CDR1 MDHEN, CDR2 SYDVKM. CDR3 length: 16 amino acids. V lost 5 bases to trimming and J lost 8 bases; unmatched junction nucleotides: 11. The CDR3 loop reads CASSPIRDRGQEKLFF. In nucleotides, the CDR3 is TGTGCCAGCAGTCCTATACGGGACAGGGGCCAAGAAAAACTGTTTTTT.

This chain links TRBV4-3 with TRBJ1-1; a weak D match, TRBD1 (6 bases). Trimming stripped 3 bases from V and 0 bases from J, with 11 bases between. The CDR3 runs 15 residues. The germline gives CDR1 LGHNA, CDR2 YSLEER. CDR3 sequence reads: CASSHRTDLNTEAFF. The CDR3, as DNA: TGCGCCAGCAGCCATCGGACAGATTTGAACACTGAAGCTTTCTTT.

This clone was seen once. CDR3 DNA sequence: TGCGCCAGCAGTGAGAAGGGACAGGCCTACGAGCAGTACTTC. Translation gives CASSEKGQAYEQYF. This chain uses TRBV10-2 with TRBJ2-7; the match to TRBD1 covers 8 bases. CDR3 length: 14 residues. CDR1 is WSHSY, CDR2 SAAADI, per germline. V lost 2 bases and J lost 2; bases outside the gene matches: 2.

The rearrangement links TRBV19 to TRBJ2-6; D is uncertain. This CDR3 spans 14 amino acids. V was trimmed by 10 bases and J by 4 bases, leaving 14 bases between them. CDR1 is LNHDA, CDR2 SQIVND, per germline (reference sequence). CDR3 DNA sequence: TGTGCCACCTCTTACGGGTCCGGGGCCAACGTCCTGACTTTC. Its protein is CATSYGSGANVLTF.

This chain joins TRBV27 and TRBJ1-1; tentatively, D is TRBD1 (5 bases). The V gene lost 3 bases and the J gene lost 6 bases, with 8 bases spanning the gap. CDR3 length: 12 amino acids. Per germline, CDR1 MNHEY and CDR2 SMNVEV (reference sequence). As DNA, the CDR3 is TGTGCCAGCAGTTTGGGGGGGGCTGAAGCTTTCTTT. This gives the protein CASSLGGAEAFF.

The rearrangement joins TRBV4-2 to TRBJ1-2; D gene ambiguous. Germline loops: CDR1 LGHNA, CDR2 YNFKEQ. Between the trimmed V and J ends, which lost 2 bases and 0 bases, there was a span of 10 bases. CDR3 length: 15 residues. The CDR3 loop reads CASSQFPPANYGYTF. The CDR3 DNA reads as TGTGCCAGCAGCCAATTCCCTCCCGCTAACTATGGCTACACCTTC.

This chain joins TRBV7-9 and TRBJ1-4; 7 bases are a match to TRBD1. V lost 1 base to trimming and J lost 4 bases; unmatched junction nucleotides: 3. CDR1 is SEHNR, CDR2 FQNEAQ, per germline (reference sequence). The CDR3 sequence is 15 residues long. CDR3 coding DNA: TGTGCCAGCAGCTTAGTCGGGGACAGTAATGAAAAACTGTTTTTT. As protein: CASSLVGDSNEKLFF.

The count of this clone is one. The chain uses TRBV27 and TRBJ1-6; 10 bases are a match to TRBD1. Germline loops: CDR1 MNHEY, CDR2 SMNVEV (reference sequence). The V segment lost 6 bases and the J segment 8 bases; nucleotides outside the gene matches: 7. The CDR3 consists of 15 residues. CDR3 residues: CASRSLGTGDSPLHF. The CDR3 region has the DNA TGTGCCAGCAGGTCTTTGGGGACAGGGGATTCACCCCTCCACTTT.

The genes are TRBV7-2 and TRBJ2-1, with 10 bases fitting TRBD1. The V and J ends lost 5 bases and 8 bases, in that order; junction bases with no gene match: 6. Per the germline V gene, CDR1 is SGHTA and CDR2 is FQGNSA. The CDR3 has 14 residues. The CDR3 DNA follows: TGTGCCAGCAGCCGCGACAGGGGGCTCGATGAGCAGTTCTTC. It yields the protein CASSRDRGLDEQFF.

In its sample, this clone was seen once. The V call is TRBV19, the J call TRBJ1-2; no definite D call. CDR3 length: 15 residues. V was trimmed by 6 bases and J by 0 bases, leaving 14 bases between them. The germline gives CDR1 LNHDA, CDR2 SQIVND (reference sequence). CDR3: CASRPATLTNYGYTF. CDR3 coding DNA: TGTGCCAGTAGACCCGCCACGCTAACTAACTATGGCTACACCTTC.

The V call is TRBV30, the J call TRBJ1-4, with 10 bases fitting TRBD1. The germline CDR1 and CDR2 sequences are GTSNPN and SVGIG (reference sequence). The CDR3 covers 17 residues. V gave up 5 bases and J gave up 2 bases; unmatched junction bases: 11. The CDR3 DNA is TGTGCCTGGGAGGGGACAGGGGCCTTTGTTACTAATGAAAAACTGTTTTTT. Its protein is CAWEGTGAFVTNEKLFF. The entire variable domain, with the rest obtained from reference TRBV30 and TRBJ1-4, is as follows: SQTIHQWPATLVQPVGSPLSLECTVEGTSNPNLYWYRQAAGRGLQLLFYSVGIGQISSEVPQNLSASRPQDRQFILSSKKLLLSDSGFYLCAWEGTGAFVTNEKLFFGSGTQLSVL.

The genes are TRBV9 and TRBJ2-2, with D unresolved. The CDR3 has 13 residues. CDR1 and CDR2 (germline): SGDLS, YYNGEE. Trimming shortened V by 3 bases and J by 0 bases, and 3 bases separated the two germline ends. The CDR3, as DNA: TGTGCCAGCAGCGCATCGAACACCGGGGAGCTGTTTTTT. Its protein product is CASSASNTGELFF.

This chain uses TRBV27 with TRBJ1-1; D is unresolved. The V end lost 3 bases, the J end lost 5 bases, and 16 bases lay between the germline ends. Germline V gene lookup returns CDR1 MNHEY and CDR2 SMNVEV (reference sequence). The CDR3 is 15 residues long. CDR3 DNA sequence: TGTGCCAGCAGTTTGAGTGGATCGGGTAAGACTGAAGCTTTCTTT. It is translated as CASSLSGSGKTEAFF.

This chain uses TRBV9 with TRBJ1-4, with TRBD1 matching over 9 bases. The CDR3 is 14 residues long. The germline V gene encodes CDR1 SGDLS and CDR2 YYNGEE. With V trimmed by 2 bases and J by 5 bases, 1 base remained unmatched. CDR3 protein: CASSVGTGNEKLFF. Written as DNA, the CDR3 is TGTGCCAGCAGCGTCGGGACAGGGAATGAAAAACTGTTTTTT.

In nucleotides, the CDR3 is TGTGCCAGCAGCCAAGGTACAGCAACTAATTCACCCCTCCACTTT. Amino acid sequence: CASSQGTATNSPLHF. This chain links TRBV16 with TRBJ1-6, with D hard to call. CDR1 is KGHSY and CDR2 is FQNENV in the germline V gene. V was cut by 2 bases and J by 6 bases, with 11 bases left in between. CDR3 size: 15 residues.

J is TRBJ2-1 and V is TRBV5-6; no firm D call. In germline, CDR1 is SGHDT, CDR2 YYEEEE. The CDR3 contains 18 residues. V lost 2 bases and J 0 bases, leaving 18 bases between the germline ends. CDR3 sequence: CASSFPTTAGNSYNEQFF. The CDR3 DNA reads TGTGCCAGCAGCTTCCCAACGACCGCAGGTAACTCCTACAATGAGCAGTTCTTC. Using reference TRBV5-6 and TRBJ2-1 for the parts outside the CDR3, the full variable domain is DAGVTQSPTHLIKTRGQQVTLRCSPKSGHDTVSWYQQALGQGPQFIFQYYEEEERQRGNFPDRFSGHQFPNYSSELNVNALLLGDSALYLCASSFPTTAGNSYNEQFFGPGTRLTVL.

The chain joins TRBV7-9 to TRBJ1-6, with D possibly TRBD1 on 6 matching bases. This CDR3 region has 15 residues. The V gene lost 5 bases and the J gene lost 7 bases, with 15 bases spanning the gap. CDR1 SEHNR and CDR2 FQNEAQ come from the germline V gene (reference sequence). Written as DNA, the CDR3 is TGTGCCAGCAGCCCTACCGGGACACGGAATTCACCCCTCCACTTT. Translating it yields CASSPTGTRNSPLHF.

The rearrangement uses TRBV5-8 and TRBJ1-4, with D hard to call. Germline V gene lookup returns CDR1 SGHTS and CDR2 YDEGEE. The germline V and J ends were trimmed by 1 base and 11 bases, with 9 bases remaining between them. The CDR3 contains 12 residues. CDR3 sequence: CASSLLEDKLFF. CDR3 DNA sequence: TGTGCCAGCAGCTTGTTGGAGGATAAACTGTTTTTT.

This clone was found once. The rearrangement links TRBV30 to TRBJ1-2; possibly TRBD1 for D (6 bases). The germline V gene encodes CDR1 GTSNPN and CDR2 SVGIG (reference sequence). The CDR3 totals 13 residues. V lost 8 bases, J lost 7 bases, and 20 bases lay in between. CDR3 protein: CAGPGHSPGGYTF. In nucleotides, the CDR3 is TGTGCCGGCCCGGGACACTCCCCAGGTGGCTACACCTTC.

The chain combines TRBV10-3 with TRBJ2-2; D is possibly TRBD2 (5 bases). The germline V gene encodes CDR1 ENHRY and CDR2 SYGVKD. The CDR3 consists of 13 residues. V lost 2 bases and J 5 bases, leaving 6 bases between the germline ends. This CDR3 reads CAISEGETGELFF. The CDR3 DNA follows: TGTGCCATCAGTGAGGGGGAGACCGGGGAGCTGTTTTTT.

The chain uses TRBV7-8 and TRBJ2-7, with TRBD2 identical over 10 bases. The germline V gene encodes CDR1 SGHVS and CDR2 FQNEAQ. The V gene end was trimmed by 7 bases and the J gene end by 5 bases; junction bases not matched to a gene: 8. The CDR3 sequence is 14 residues long. In nucleotides, the CDR3 is TGTGCCAGCACCTCACCTAGCGGGGGTCACGAGCAGTACTTC. Translated, it gives CASTSPSGGHEQYF.

The chain has TRBV6-5 and TRBJ1-4; D remains unclear. Trimming shortened V by 0 bases and J by 5 bases, and 10 bases separated the two germline ends. The CDR3 consists of 15 residues. The germline CDR1 and CDR2 sequences are MNHEY and SVGAGI. The DNA for the CDR3 is TGTGCCAGCAGTTACTCATCAGGCAGGAATGAAAAACTGTTTTTT. Its translation is CASSYSSGRNEKLFF.

This chain links TRBV4-1 with TRBJ1-5; 7 nucleotides match TRBD1. J was trimmed by 7 bases and V by 4 bases; bases with no gene match: 7. CDR1 is MGHRA and CDR2 is YSYEKL in the germline V gene. The CDR3 runs 14 residues. As DNA, the CDR3 is TGCGCCAGCAGCCCCGACAGGGTAAGGCAGCCCCAGCATTTT. Protein product: CASSPDRVRQPQHF.

The rearrangement uses TRBV4-3 and TRBJ1-4; D may be TRBD1 (6 bases). The CDR3 loop spans 18 amino acids. Germline V gene data show CDR1 as LGHNA and CDR2 as YSLEER. Trimming shortened V by 0 bases and J by 3 bases, and 17 bases separated the two germline ends. CDR3 residues: CASSQDPGASGANEKLFF. CDR3 DNA: TGCGCCAGCAGCCAAGATCCCGGGGCATCAGGGGCTAATGAAAAACTGTTTTTT.

This clone has a single count. The chain joins TRBV14 to TRBJ2-3; 7 bases are a match to TRBD1. The CDR3 totals 15 residues. CDR1 and CDR2 from the germline V gene are SGHDN and FVKESK. The V and J ends lost 5 bases and 1 base, in that order; junction bases with no gene match: 6. The CDR3 DNA follows: TGTGCCAGCAGCGCCCGAACAGGGGGCACAGATACGCAGTATTTT. Translated, it gives CASSARTGGTDTQYF.

The chain couples TRBV9 to TRBJ2-3; 7 bases map to TRBD2. V lost 0 bases to trimming and J lost 1 base; unmatched junction nucleotides: 2. The V gene's germline CDR1 is SGDLS and CDR2 YYNGEE. CDR3 length equals 15 residues. Here the CDR3 DNA reads TGTGCCAGCAGCGTAGGGGGGGGTCGCACAGATACGCAGTATTTT. Translating gives CASSVGGGRTDTQYF.

The chain has TRBV6-4 and TRBJ1-1, with 8 bases identical to TRBD1. Germline loops: CDR1 MRHNA, CDR2 SNTAGT. Trimming removed 3 bases from V and 4 bases from J; junction bases left unmatched: 4. The CDR3 is made up of 14 amino acids. Here the CDR3 reads CASSEQQGGTEAFF. For the CDR3, the DNA is TGTGCCAGCAGTGAGCAACAGGGGGGCACTGAAGCTTTCTTT.

The chain combines TRBV9 with TRBJ1-1; TRBD1 is a possible D gene (5 bases). Trimming cost V 4 bases and J 3 bases, with 19 bases left between them. This CDR3 is 16 amino acids long. CDR1 and CDR2 (germline): SGDLS, YYNGEE. The CDR3: CASSPTLGQLYTEAFF. The CDR3 DNA reads as TGTGCCAGCAGCCCCACTTTGGGGCAGCTTTACACTGAAGCTTTCTTT.

The V and J genes are TRBV5-4 and TRBJ2-5; D gene ambiguous. Germline values: CDR1 SGHNT, CDR2 YYREEE (reference sequence). The CDR3 length is 14 residues. V lost 4 bases, J lost 5 bases, and 15 bases lay in between. CDR3 DNA: TGTGCCAGCAGCCTGGGGTCCGGGTCCGAGACCCAGTACTTC. Translation gives CASSLGSGSETQYF.

The V call is TRBV19, the J call TRBJ1-6; no firm D call. Germline assignment: CDR1 LNHDA and CDR2 SQIVND (reference sequence). Trimming pared 3 bases from V and 4 bases from J, leaving 13 bases between. The CDR3 has 16 amino acids. The CDR3 sequence is CASSIGSEGYNSPLHF. The CDR3 bases are TGTGCCAGTAGTATTGGCAGCGAGGGATATAATTCACCCCTCCACTTT.

The rearrangement uses TRBV19 and TRBJ2-5, with D unresolved. The CDR3 length is 13 residues. Germline lookup yields CDR1 LNHDA and CDR2 SQIVND (reference sequence). V gave up 2 bases and J gave up 5 bases, with 9 bases separating them. CDR3 DNA sequence: TGTGCCAGTAGTATATCCGGGTGGGAGACCCAGTACTTC. Translating gives CASSISGWETQYF.